A single sample gave rise to the 26 T cell receptor beta chains below, sequenced in a study of tumor and adjacent non-tumor tissue in lung cancer. The library came from three nested PCR rounds adapted from ARM-PCR protocols. TCRdb re-called the multiplex PCR reads through MiXCR, storing one row per CDR3 protein. The sample has about 200,000 distinct CDR3 sequences; 71% are singletons. No cell sorting was done before RNA was extracted from the tissue. The sequencing sample was made of lung tumor tissue. The receptors stem from a man aged 55-75 years with non-small cell lung cancer.

As for this clonotype: A much bigger clone sits one base away, suggesting this may be a read error. This CDR3 fails to terminate in the conserved phenylalanine or tryptophan, so it likely reflects a read error. J is TRBJ2-7 and V is TRBV29-1; 7 bases are a match to TRBD1. This CDR3 contains 12 residues. Germline-derived CDR1 and CDR2 are SQVTM and ANQGSEA. With V trimmed by 6 bases and J by 2 bases, 4 bases remained unmatched. CDR3 in DNA: TGCAGCGTGGGACAGAGCGCCTACGAGCAGTACTCC. This codes for CSVGQSAYEQYS.

This clonotype occurred a few times. J is TRBJ2-5 and V is TRBV20-1, with TRBD2 matching 7 bases. Germline V gives CDR1 DFQATT, CDR2 SNEGSKA (reference sequence). Unmatched junction bases numbered 11, after V lost 3 bases and J lost 7 bases. The CDR3 is 14 amino acids. The DNA for the CDR3 is TGCAGTGCTAGCGACGGGACTACCACATGGACCCAGTACTTC. Protein product: CSASDGTTTWTQYF.

Points on this clonotype: Given a much more abundant clone one base away, this may be a read error. The V gene is TRBV6-2 or TRBV6-3, the J gene TRBJ2-1; 10 nucleotides match TRBD2. The V segment lost 2 bases and the J segment 2 bases; nucleotides outside the gene matches: 0. This CDR3 spans 15 amino acids. The germline V gene has CDR1 MNHEY and CDR2 SVGEGT. CDR3 sequence: CASSYLAGAYNEQFF. The CDR3 DNA follows: TGTGCCAGCAGTTACCTAGCGGGGGCCTACAATGAGCAGTTCTTC.

Concerning this clonotype: This clone may be a read error of a much larger clone one base away. The rearrangement links TRBV20-1 to TRBJ2-5, with a weak D call TRBD2 (7 bases). The germline CDR1 and CDR2 sequences are DFQATT and SNEGSKA (reference sequence). V dropped 4 bases and J dropped 1 base, with 19 bases sitting between them. This CDR3 spans 16 amino acids. The CDR3 bases are TGCAGTGCTATCCAGTCGGGGGGCCATTCCCAAGAGACCCAGTACTTC. This translates into CSAIQSGGHSQETQYF.

This chain connects TRBV6-6 to TRBJ1-1, with a possible D match to TRBD1 (6 bases). The CDR3 runs 15 residues. Trimming shortened V by 6 bases and J by 1 base, and 15 bases separated the two germline ends. Looked up from germline, CDR1 is MNHNY and CDR2 is SVGAGI (reference sequence). The CDR3 DNA reads TGTGCCAGCAGCCGAGGGGGACAAACGAACACTGAAGCTTTCTTT. Encoded protein: CASSRGGQTNTEAFF.

Of note for this clonotype: A read error is possible here, since a much larger clone lies one base away. The chain links TRBV11-2 to TRBJ1-5; D might be TRBD1 (6 bases). CDR1 is SGHAT, CDR2 FQNNGV, per germline. This CDR3 contains 13 residues. The CDR3 loop is CASSQQGNQTQHF. CDR3 bases: TGTGCCAGCAGCCAACAGGGAAATCAGACCCAGCATTTT.

In DNA, the CDR3 is TGTGCCAGCAGTTTCCTTGAAACAGGGTTTCAACAGCCCCAGCATTTT. Residues: CASSFLETGFQQPQHF. V gene TRBV28 combines with J gene TRBJ1-5; tentative D call: TRBD1 (6 bases). Germline V CDR1 and CDR2: MDHEN, SYDVKM. V lost 3 bases, J lost 7 bases, and 19 bases lay in between. The CDR3 consists of 16 residues.

This clonotype was recorded only once. The junction departs from germline at one end; a sequencing error may be responsible. In DNA, the CDR3 is TGCAGTGCTGGAGACGCCAGTACCCCCGAGCAGTACTTC. Amino acids: CSAGDASTPEQYF. The chain uses TRBV20-1 and TRBJ2-7; D is unresolved. The CDR3 spans 13 residues. CDR1 DFQATT and CDR2 SNEGSKA come from the germline V gene (reference sequence).

Comments on this clonotype: The junction departs from the called germline gene at one end, perhaps through a read error. This chain connects TRBV10-1 to TRBJ2-2, with a weak D call TRBD1 (6 bases). The CDR3 length is 15 residues. Germline CDR1 reads WNHNN; CDR2 reads SYGVQD (reference sequence). CDR3 residues: CANSDEAGVTGELYF. DNA for the CDR3: TGCGCCAACAGTGATGAGGCAGGGGTCACCGGGGAGCTGTATTTT.

This clonotype was detected only a few times. This clone may be a read error of a much larger clone one base away. As the CDR3 is not closed by the conserved phenylalanine or tryptophan, this likely results from a read error. The CDR3 is CASSYTGTGGAAFL. CDR3 sequence (DNA): TGTGCCAGCAGCTACACCGGGACAGGGGGCGCGGCTTTCCTT. The V gene is TRBV7-9, the J gene TRBJ1-1; 12 bases fit TRBD1. CDR1 SEHNR and CDR2 FQNEAQ come from the germline V gene (reference sequence). The V gene end was trimmed by 4 bases and the J gene end by 11 bases; junction bases not matched to a gene: 8. The CDR3 length is 14 residues.

Of note for this clonotype: A much larger clonotype is one base distant, so this may be a read error. The V call is TRBV20-1, the J call TRBJ2-3; D is tentatively TRBD1 or TRBD2 (7 bases each). CDR1 and CDR2 from the germline V gene are DFQATT and SNEGSKA (reference sequence). The CDR3 contains 15 residues. V was cut by 4 bases and J by 1 base, with 15 bases left in between. The CDR3 loop reads CSAISQGGCTDTQYF. DNA of the CDR3: TGCAGTGCTATTTCCCAGGGGGGGTGCACAGATACGCAGTATTTT.

As regards this clonotype: The junction differs from germline at one of its ends, possibly a read error. The chain uses TRBV20-1 and TRBJ2-3, with TRBD1 matching 8 bases. Per the germline V gene, CDR1 is DFQATT and CDR2 is SNEGSKA (reference sequence). The CDR3 loop spans 15 amino acids. CDR3 region: CSARLGQGDTNTQYF. DNA for the CDR3: TGCAGTGCTAGACTAGGACAGGGCGACACAAATACGCAGTATTTT.

CDR3 DNA sequence: TGTGCCAGCAGCCTTCTGGGGATCACTGAAGCTTTCTTT. Protein: CASSLLGITEAFF. The V gene is TRBV2, the J gene TRBJ1-1; D gene ambiguous. V was clipped by 6 bases and J by 4 bases, with 12 bases between them. The CDR3 contains 13 residues. Germline CDR1 reads SNHLY; CDR2 reads FYNNEI.

To note about this clonotype: The junction shows a germline mismatch at one end, possibly a read error. The CDR3 DNA follows: TGTAGTGCTTCGACACCCTCCCCATCCGGGAAGCGGAACGAGCAGTACTTC. It translates to CSASTPSPSGKRNEQYF. The chain carries TRBV20-1 and TRBJ2-7; TRBD2 might be the D (5 bases). This CDR3 spans 17 amino acids. The germline V gene encodes CDR1 DFQATT and CDR2 SNEGSKA (reference sequence).

The V and J genes are TRBV6-1 and TRBJ1-1; TRBD1 matches at 10 bases. This CDR3 is built from 13 residues. V shed 11 bases, J shed 5 bases, and the junction held 8 bases outside the gene matches. Germline CDR1 MNHNS, CDR2 SASEGT. CDR3 in amino acids: CAGSGTGETEAFF. The CDR3, as DNA: TGTGCCGGGTCTGGGACAGGGGAAACTGAAGCTTTCTTT.

This clonotype was detected many times. The chain uses TRBV12-3 or TRBV12-4 and TRBJ2-3, with 9 bases fitting TRBD2. The CDR3 runs 16 residues. After removal of 6 bases from V and 5 bases from J, the junction contained 12 bases not matched to a gene. In DNA, the CDR3 is TGTGCCAGCAGCCCTAATAGCGGGAGAGGGATAGATACGCAGTATTTT. Encoded protein: CASSPNSGRGIDTQYF.

Of note for this clonotype: One end of the junction does not line up with germline, which may come from a read error. V is TRBV12-3 or TRBV12-4 and J is TRBJ1-5, with 7 bases matching TRBD1. This CDR3 comprises 15 residues. CDR3 nucleotides: TGTGCCAGCCGAAAGGGGGCTATTTCGAATCAGCCCCATCATTTT. It encodes CASRKGAISNQPHHF.

On this clonotype: A much bigger clone sits one base away, suggesting this may be a read error. The chain uses TRBV12-3 or TRBV12-4 and TRBJ1-2, with D perhaps matching TRBD1 (5 bases). This CDR3 comprises 12 residues. CDR3 DNA sequence: TGTGTCAGCACCACGGACACCTATGGCTACACCTTC. Residues: CVSTTDTYGYTF.

This chain links TRBV6-2 or TRBV6-3 with TRBJ1-1; D gene unclear. V shed 2 bases and J shed 3 bases, with 25 bases lying between them. Germline V gene lookup returns CDR1 MNHEY and CDR2 SVGEGT. CDR3 size: 19 residues. CDR3 sequence reads: CASSYDRELLVDVDTEAFF. The CDR3 nucleotides read TGTGCCAGCAGTTACGATAGGGAGCTTTTAGTGGACGTGGACACTGAAGCTTTCTTT.

This clonotype was counted a single time. Relative to the germline gene, one junction end is altered; a read error may explain this. The gene calls are TRBV6-1 and TRBJ2-3; unclear D gene. Germline CDR1 is MNHNS and CDR2 is SASEGT. The CDR3 contains 11 residues. The CDR3 loop reads CTSRQTDMQYF. CDR3 in DNA: TGTACCAGCAGACAAACAGATATGCAGTATTTT.

The chain has TRBV6-2 or TRBV6-3 and TRBJ2-2; possible D gene TRBD1, 5 bases. Germline values: CDR1 MNHEY, CDR2 SVGEGT. The CDR3 length is 14 residues. V shed 7 bases and J shed 7 bases, with 16 bases lying between them. DNA of the CDR3: TGTGCCAGCACGATAGGGGAACATAGCGGGGAGCTGTTTTTT. Protein sequence: CASTIGEHSGELFF.

V usage is TRBV11-2 and J usage is TRBJ2-3; 8 bases fit TRBD2. J lost 5 bases, V lost 7 bases, and 23 bases had no gene match. The CDR3 is 19 residues long. The germline V gene encodes CDR1 SGHAT and CDR2 FQNNGV. CDR3 loop: CASIDNGTRGARDIDTQYF. CDR3 DNA sequence: TGTGCCAGCATCGACAATGGGACTAGGGGCGCTAGGGACATAGATACGCAGTATTTT. Variable domain in full (rest from reference TRBV11-2 and TRBJ2-3): EAGVAQSPRYKIIEKRQSVAFWCNPISGHATLYWYQQILGQGPKLLIQFQNNGVVDDSQLPKDRFSAERLKGVDSTLKIQPAKLEDSAVYLCASIDNGTRGARDIDTQYFGPGTRLTVL.

The chain carries TRBV5-1 and TRBJ2-1, with D tentatively TRBD2 (5 bases). CDR3 size: 14 residues. Trimming removed 1 base at V and 7 bases at J, with 12 bases between. Germline lookup yields CDR1 SGHRS and CDR2 YFSETQ. This CDR3 reads CASSLSARVNEQFF. As DNA, the CDR3 is TGCGCCAGCAGCTTGAGTGCGCGGGTGAATGAGCAGTTCTTC. The variable domain in full, with the rest retrieved from reference TRBV5-1 and TRBJ2-1, is KAGVTQTPRYLIKTRGQQVTLSCSPISGHRSVSWYQQTPGQGLQFLFEYFSETQRNKGNFPGRFSGRQFSNSRSEMNVSTLELGDSALYLCASSLSARVNEQFFGPGTRLTVL.

A note on this clonotype: The limits of the CDR3 on the DNA are not certain, so only TCRdb's listed CDR3 is given. The V call is TRBV5-1, the J call TRBJ2-5; the table gives TRBD2 as D, unverified against the DNA. The CDR3 length is 15 residues, termini included. Germline V CDR1 and CDR2: SGHRS, YFSETQ. CDR3 residues: CASILAAEGGETQYF.

Worth noting for this clonotype: The junction departs from germline at one end; a sequencing error may be responsible. The genes are TRBV4-2 and TRBJ2-3; 8 positions agree with TRBD2. CDR3 length equals 17 residues. Germline CDR1 is LGHNA and CDR2 is YNFKEQ. CDR3 in DNA: TGTGCCAGCAGCCAAAATCCCGGACTAGCTGGCACAGATAGGCAGTATTTT. Translation: CASSQNPGLAGTDRQYF.

Comment on this clonotype: A read error may be the cause here, since a much bigger clone is one base away. The chain uses TRBV20-1 and TRBJ1-6; a possible D gene is TRBD1 (6 bases). The CDR3 contains 14 residues. CDR1 is DFQATT and CDR2 is SNEGSKA in the germline V gene (reference sequence). CDR3 sequence (DNA): TGCAATGCTCGGAGGTCCGAGGGGGGTTCACCCCTCCACTTT. Encoded protein: CNARRSEGGSPLHF.